This T cell receptor beta chain is from a study of T cell responses to AZD1222 COVID-19 vaccine. General study findings and limits: The study identified only six AZD1222 recipients as seropositive at baseline. Two AZD1222 administrations were followed by greater Spike-specific TCR breadth and depth. Among the donors, most were white British and more were female, and clonal diversity was possibly underestimated. Spike regions recognized by vaccine-associated CD4 TCRs spanned the protein, led by 160-218 and 743-854.

Repertoires were generated with immunoSEQ multiplex PCR, while TCRdb's copy carries only in-frame clones and drops some. The table shows about 150,000 clones, with around 90% occurring only once. As to this clone: Its antigen is not known. Its ends do not fully match the called genes, so a read error is possible.

This CDR3 region has 11 residues. Germline V gene lookup returns CDR1 ENHRY and CDR2 SYGVKD. The chain uses TRBV10-3 and TRBJ1-2; TRBD1 matches at 7 bases. The TCR comes from an adult in good health. The sequenced sample was peripheral blood, obtained on day 0 of AZD1222 vaccination. CDR3 DNA: TGTGCCGTCAGACAGGGTGATGGCTACACCTTC. Its translation: CAVRQGDGYTF.